The 21 T cell receptor beta chains below all came from one sample that was sequenced in a study of T cells in Graves' hyperthyroidism and ophthalmopathy. The CDR3 regions of TCR beta were amplified from RNA transcripts. The HTBI set primed first-round TCR CDR3 RT-PCR. TCRdb used MiXCR to reprocess the multiplex PCR reads, holding one entry per CDR3 protein. The sample shows hundreds of thousands of distinct CDR3 sequences, approximately 15% of them seen only once. Input material: blood. The receptors originated from a woman aged 18-35 years with Graves' hyperthyroidism.

This clonotype was observed many times. The V gene is TRBV27, the J gene TRBJ2-1; 10 bases align to TRBD2. Looked up from germline, CDR1 is MNHEY and CDR2 is SMNVEV (reference sequence). V was pared by 5 bases and J by 2 bases, with 9 bases of the junction left unmatched. The CDR3 has 17 amino acids. CDR3 sequence: CASSPHRTSGPYNEQFF. The CDR3 nucleotides read TGTGCCAGCAGTCCCCACAGGACTAGCGGCCCCTACAATGAGCAGTTCTTC.

The rearrangement joins TRBV20-1 to TRBJ1-3; D call uncertain. V was pared by 3 bases and J by 4 bases, with 10 bases between. Per germline, CDR1 DFQATT and CDR2 SNEGSKA (reference sequence). CDR3 size: 13 residues. For the CDR3, the DNA is TGCAGTGCTAGGGACCTCGACGGAAACACCATATATTTT. The encoded protein is CSARDLDGNTIYF.

This clonotype appeared a few times. The V and J genes are TRBV6-1 and TRBJ1-1, with D perhaps TRBD1 (5 bases). This CDR3 spans 15 amino acids. V was shortened by 6 bases and J by 5 bases, with 19 bases between the two germline ends. Germline V gives CDR1 MNHNS, CDR2 SASEGT. DNA of the CDR3: TGTGCCAGCAGCCCAGGCGGGGGACTGGGGACTGAAGCTTTCTTT. Protein product: CASSPGGGLGTEAFF.

This clonotype was detected only a few times. The chain has TRBV9 and TRBJ2-7; 9 nucleotides line up with TRBD1. The germline CDR1 and CDR2 sequences are SGDLS and YYNGEE. V shed 0 bases, J shed 5 bases, and the junction held 6 bases outside the gene matches. CDR3 length: 15 amino acids. The CDR3 DNA reads TGTGCCAGCAGCGTAGGAGGGACAGGGCGGAACGAGCAGTACTTC. It specifies CASSVGGTGRNEQYF.

This clonotype was seen only a few times. At one end the junction does not follow the germline gene, possibly because of a read error. The V call is TRBV20-1, the J call TRBJ2-5, with unresolved D. This CDR3 comprises 15 residues. Germline V gives CDR1 DFQATT, CDR2 SNEGSKA (reference sequence). Written as DNA, the CDR3 is TGCAGCGCTAGAGGTTTTAGGCGGAACCAAGAGACCCAGTACTTC. It translates to CSARGFRRNQETQYF.

This clonotype has a count of ten or more. This chain connects TRBV3-1 to TRBJ2-5; 7 nucleotides match TRBD2. The CDR3 runs to 14 residues. Germline V gene lookup returns CDR1 LGHDT and CDR2 YNNKEL (reference sequence). Unmatched junction bases numbered 2, after V lost 0 bases and J lost 4 bases. CDR3 residues: CASSQEIAGETQYF. The DNA for the CDR3 is TGTGCCAGCAGCCAAGAGATAGCGGGAGAGACCCAGTACTTC.

This clonotype was found a few times. The chain recombines TRBV28 with TRBJ2-3; a weak D match, TRBD1 (6 bases). CDR1 is MDHEN and CDR2 is SYDVKM in the germline V gene. V gave up 8 bases and J gave up 0 bases, with 18 bases separating them. This CDR3 has 16 amino acids. The CDR3 sequence: CASCPPGTTSTDTQYF. CDR3 DNA: TGTGCCAGCTGCCCCCCCGGGACAACTAGCACAGATACGCAGTATTTT.

The rearrangement uses TRBV11-2 and TRBJ2-1; 7 nucleotides agree with TRBD1. CDR1 is SGHAT, CDR2 FQNNGV, per germline. V gave up 4 bases and J gave up 4 bases; unmatched junction bases: 7. The CDR3 sequence is 15 residues long. CDR3 residues: CASSSEQGPYNEQFF. For the CDR3, the DNA is TGTGCCAGCAGCTCGGAACAGGGGCCGTACAATGAGCAGTTCTTC.

This clonotype was observed at least ten times. The chain couples TRBV6-2 or TRBV6-3 to TRBJ1-5; no clear D gene. The CDR3 has 14 residues. Germline assignment: CDR1 MNHEY and CDR2 SVGEGT. V was trimmed by 4 bases and J by 6 bases, leaving 13 bases between them. The CDR3 reads CASSSARQSQPQHF. CDR3 sequence (DNA): TGTGCCAGCAGTTCGGCGAGGCAAAGTCAGCCCCAGCATTTT.

This clonotype was found many times. The chain links TRBV7-2 to TRBJ2-5; TRBD2 agrees at 13 bases. V trimming: 0 bases; J trimming: 0 bases; junction bases outside the gene matches: 1. This CDR3 spans 17 amino acids. Germline assignment: CDR1 SGHTA and CDR2 FQGNSA. In DNA form, the CDR3 reads TGTGCCAGCAGCTTAGCACTAGCGGGAGGGTACCAAGAGACCCAGTACTTC. Its protein is CASSLALAGGYQETQYF. Full variable domain (outside the CDR3, taken from reference TRBV7-2 and TRBJ2-5): GAGVSQSPSNKVTEKGKDVELRCDPISGHTALYWYRQSLGQGLEFLIYFQGNSAPDKSGLPSDRFSAERTGGSVSTLTIQRTQQEDSAVYLCASSLALAGGYQETQYFGPGTRLLVL.

This clonotype was recorded a few times. The genes are TRBV6-2 or TRBV6-3 and TRBJ1-6; D perhaps matches TRBD1 (5 bases). Germline-derived CDR1 and CDR2 are MNHEY and SVGEGT. V lost 5 bases to trimming and J lost 9 bases, with 17 bases between them. The length of the CDR3 is 15 residues. The CDR3 region is CASSPNRPISSPLHF. CDR3 nucleotide sequence: TGTGCCAGCAGTCCTAACAGGCCCATAAGTTCACCCCTCCACTTT.

There are a few counts of this clonotype. The chain joins TRBV29-1 to TRBJ2-7, with 7 bases that match TRBD1. V lost 5 bases, J lost 7 bases, and 8 bases stayed unmatched. Germline assignment: CDR1 SQVTM and CDR2 ANQGSEA. This CDR3 is built from 12 residues. The CDR3 loop is CSVYRGSGEQYF. CDR3 DNA sequence: TGCAGCGTTTACAGGGGATCGGGAGAGCAGTACTTC.

V and J are TRBV20-1 and TRBJ2-1; a weak D match, TRBD1 (5 bases). Germline V gene lookup returns CDR1 DFQATT and CDR2 SNEGSKA (reference sequence). Trimming removed 3 bases from V and 0 bases from J, with 6 bases in between. This CDR3 contains 13 residues. The CDR3 DNA sequence: TGCAGTGCTAGCCAGGGCTCCTACAATGAGCAGTTCTTC. It yields the protein CSASQGSYNEQFF.

This clonotype has at least ten counts. The V and J genes are TRBV7-8 and TRBJ1-1; D is perhaps TRBD1 (5 bases). Germline V lookup: CDR1 SGHVS, CDR2 FQNEAQ. CDR3 length equals 13 residues. CDR3 nucleotide sequence: TGTGTTTATTCAACCCAGGGCAGGCCAACAGCTTTCTTT. Amino acid sequence: CVYSTQGRPTAFF.

This clonotype was detected ten times or more. This sequence joins TRBV12-3 or TRBV12-4 and TRBJ2-7; D possibly corresponds to TRBD1 (5 bases). V was pared by 5 bases and J by 6 bases, with 14 bases between. The length of the CDR3 is 13 residues. The CDR3 coding sequence is TGTGCCAGCAGTCCGACAGTTCTCGGCGAGCAGTACTTC. Residues: CASSPTVLGEQYF.

This clonotype was found many times. The CDR3 DNA sequence: TGCAGTGCTAGACCAACTAGTTACGAGCAGTACTTC. It specifies CSARPTSYEQYF. V and J are TRBV20-1 and TRBJ2-7; possibly TRBD2 for D (5 bases). Germline V gene lookup returns CDR1 DFQATT and CDR2 SNEGSKA (reference sequence). V shed 2 bases and J shed 4 bases, with 9 bases lying between them. This CDR3 has 12 amino acids.

This clonotype was picked up many times. V is TRBV7-2 and J is TRBJ2-5, with 14 bases identical to TRBD2. The ends lost 4 bases at V and 6 bases at J; junction bases unmatched: 13. Germline-derived CDR1 and CDR2 are SGHTA and FQGNSA. The CDR3 covers 18 residues. The DNA for the CDR3 is TGTGCCAGCAGCTCCCAAGGGACTAGCGGGAGAATTAAAAAGACCCAGTACTTC. Its translation is CASSSQGTSGRIKKTQYF.

In this sample, this clonotype turned up many times. The chain is built from TRBV20-1 and TRBJ1-5; TRBD1 agrees at 7 bases. Germline V CDR1 and CDR2: DFQATT, SNEGSKA (reference sequence). V lost 1 base to trimming and J lost 0 bases; unmatched junction nucleotides: 6. CDR3 length: 16 residues. The CDR3 nucleotides read TGCAGTGCTAGAGGGGCAGGGGGACTTAGCAATCAGCCCCAGCATTTT. Its translation is CSARGAGGLSNQPQHF.

J is TRBJ2-1 and V is TRBV9; no definite D call. The ends were cut back, 2 bases at V and 6 bases at J, with 6 bases in the middle. The CDR3 contains 12 residues. CDR1 and CDR2 (germline): SGDLS, YYNGEE. As DNA, the CDR3 is TGTGCCAGCAGCGTGCAAATCAATGAGCAGTTCTTC. This translates into CASSVQINEQFF.

J is TRBJ2-7 and V is TRBV20-1, with 7 bases aligning to TRBD1. Germline V gene lookup returns CDR1 DFQATT and CDR2 SNEGSKA (reference sequence). The CDR3 loop spans 13 amino acids. V shed 3 bases, J shed 3 bases, and the junction held 5 bases outside the gene matches. CDR3 residues: CSARAGGYYEQYF. The CDR3 nucleotides read TGCAGTGCTAGGGCAGGGGGTTACTACGAGCAGTACTTC.

The chain links TRBV2 to TRBJ1-5; D possibly corresponds to TRBD1 (6 bases). The V end was cut by 3 bases, the J end by 5 bases, with 20 bases between. There are 17 residues in the CDR3. Looked up from germline, CDR1 is SNHLY and CDR2 is FYNNEI. This chain's CDR3 is CASSDLGGRVWDQPQHF. The CDR3 DNA reads as TGTGCCAGCAGTGATTTGGGGGGGCGTGTGTGGGATCAGCCCCAGCATTTT. Using reference TRBV2 and TRBJ1-5 for the parts outside the CDR3, the full variable domain is EPEVTQTPSHQVTQMGQEVILRCVPISNHLYFYWYRQILGQKVEFLVSFYNNEISEKSEIFDDQFSVERPDGSNFTLKIRSTKLEDSAMYFCASSDLGGRVWDQPQHFGDGTRLSIL.